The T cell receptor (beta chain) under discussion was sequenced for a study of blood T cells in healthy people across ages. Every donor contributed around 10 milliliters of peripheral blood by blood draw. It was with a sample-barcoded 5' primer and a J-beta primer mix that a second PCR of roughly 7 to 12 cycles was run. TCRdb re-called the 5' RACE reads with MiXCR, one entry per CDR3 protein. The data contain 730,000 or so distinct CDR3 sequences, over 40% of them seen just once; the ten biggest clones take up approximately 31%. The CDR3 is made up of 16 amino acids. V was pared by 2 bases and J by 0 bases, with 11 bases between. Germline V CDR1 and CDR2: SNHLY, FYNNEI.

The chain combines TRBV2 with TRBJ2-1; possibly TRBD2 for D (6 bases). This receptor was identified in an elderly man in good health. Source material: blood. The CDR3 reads CASSELRGSSYNEQFF. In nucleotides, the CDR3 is TGTGCCAGCAGTGAATTGCGGGGCAGCTCCTACAATGAGCAGTTCTTC.